The clone carrying this TCR beta chain appeared a single time. The record originates from a study of blood T cell repertoires in COVID-19. Turning to the study itself: Sites across the United States, Italy and Spain contributed samples from acute and convalescent COVID-19. PBMCs, B-cell-depleted T cells, or T cells provided the cDNA or gDNA that made up the material.

The CDR3 extends over 12 amino acids. Trimming at V came to 1 base and at J to 8 bases, leaving 1 base not matched to a gene. Germline CDR1 and CDR2: SGHTA and FQGNSA. In the original processing: Amplification of reference gene primers provided the estimated nucleated cell counts. Produced via immunoSEQ multiplex PCR; TCRdb's table is partial and in-frame only. V and J calls and clone size are copied from that table; D and trimming were computed from the DNA. Found here are 85,000 to 110,000 clones, around 88% of them singletons; the top ten hold about 3%. The rearrangement uses TRBV7-2 and TRBJ1-2, with 7 bases aligning to TRBD1. The TCR comes from a human donor in a cohort sampled during active COVID-19. Material for sequencing was peripheral blood. This chain's CDR3 is CASSLGGQGYTF. The CDR3 DNA follows: TGTGCCAGCAGCTTAGGGGGACAGGGCTACACCTTC.